This record looks at one T cell receptor (beta chain) sequence and its context. The source of the sample is a study of blood T cell repertoires in COVID-19. Study as a whole: COVID-19 samples collected from the United States, Italy and Spain covered acute and convalescent phases. PBMCs, B-cell-depleted T cells, or T cells were the source of the cDNA or gDNA that made up the material.

Some clones are missing from TCRdb's copy, which holds only in-frame ones; the method was immunoSEQ multiplex PCR. The sample has about 290,000 clones, over 85% seen once. This CDR3 contains 15 residues. Germline values: CDR1 MGHRA, CDR2 YSYEKL. V was cut by 4 bases and J by 0 bases, with 9 bases left in between. Material for sequencing was peripheral blood. The gene calls are TRBV4-1 and TRBJ1-4; D possibly corresponds to TRBD1 (5 bases). The TCR was taken from a woman aged 25-40 years with COVID-19, enrolled during active disease. The CDR3 nucleotides read TGCGCCAGCAGCCTACACAGGTCAACTAATGAAAAACTGTTTTTT. As protein: CASSLHRSTNEKLFF.